These T cell receptor beta chains were read from a single sample in a study of cytomegalovirus exposure and HLA in healthy donors. Produced via immunoSEQ multiplex PCR; TCRdb's table is partial and in-frame only. Of under 200,000 clones in the sample, around 90% were seen once. The sequenced sample consisted of PBMCs. These receptor sequences come from a woman aged 18 to 35 in good health and CMV-seropositive. Both conserved end residues are part of each CDR3. Fields, in order: V gene, J gene, clone size, D gene, CDR3 protein, CDR3 DNA. The D gene is left open where the match is weak. Some rows mark clone size as missing; the rest say once, few, many or name a class of expanded clone.

>TRBV18|TRBJ2-5|once|-
CASSPQRGNQETQYF
TGTGCCAGCTCACCACAACGGGGTAACCAAGAGACCCAGTACTTC
>TRBV28|TRBJ2-3|-|-
CASSPRPGVGADTQYF
TGTGCCAGCAGTCCTAGGCCCGGGGTGGGTGCAGATACGCAGTATTTT
>TRBV5-1|TRBJ2-7|-|TRBD1
CASSFSGQPNYEQYF
TGCGCCAGCAGCTTTTCGGGACAGCCGAACTACGAGCAGTACTTC
>TRBV27|TRBJ1-3|-|-
CASSLSAGGYNTIYF
TGTGCCAGCAGTTTATCGGCAGGCGGGTATAACACCATATATTTT
>TRBV7-9|TRBJ2-3|-|-
CASSLLADTQYF
TGTGCCAGCAGCTTGCTAGCGGATACGCAGTATTTT
>TRBV6-5|TRBJ1-1|-|TRBD1
CASSYSGQEADTEAFF
TGTGCCAGCAGTTACTCGGGACAGGAAGCGGACACTGAAGCTTTCTTT
>TRBV10-1|TRBJ2-7|-|-
CASSEARDTYEQYF
TGCGCCAGCAGTGAAGCCAGGGATACCTACGAGCAGTACTTC
>TRBV6-5|TRBJ1-2|once|TRBD1
CASREGAYGYTF
TGTGCCAGCAGGGAGGGGGCCTATGGCTACACCTTC
>TRBV19|TRBJ2-5|-|-
CASSIEGDETQYF
TGTGCCAGTAGTATAGAAGGGGATGAGACCCAGTACTTC
>TRBV7-7|TRBJ2-1|-|TRBD2
CASSPGTSGAYEQFF
TGTGCCAGCAGCCCCGGGACTAGCGGGGCTTATGAGCAGTTCTTC
>TRBV28|TRBJ2-7|-|TRBD1
CASSNGDRGLAYEQYF
TGTGCCAGCTCTAATGGGGACAGGGGGCTGGCCTACGAGCAGTACTTC
>TRBV6-6|TRBJ1-5|-|TRBD1
CASSQGQNQPQHF
TGTGCCAGCAGTCAGGGACAGAATCAGCCCCAGCATTTT
>TRBV2|TRBJ2-1|-|-
CASRLDKAQFF
TGTGCCAGCAGACTCGACAAGGCGCAGTTCTTC
>TRBV9|TRBJ2-6|-|TRBD1
CASSVNPRQGASFSGANVLTF
TGTGCCAGCAGCGTAAATCCCCGACAGGGGGCCTCGTTCTCTGGGGCCAACGTCCTGACTTTC
>TRBV10-2|TRBJ1-4|few|-
CASSGRGVNEKLFF
TGCGCCAGCAGTGGGCGGGGGGTTAATGAAAAACTGTTTTTT